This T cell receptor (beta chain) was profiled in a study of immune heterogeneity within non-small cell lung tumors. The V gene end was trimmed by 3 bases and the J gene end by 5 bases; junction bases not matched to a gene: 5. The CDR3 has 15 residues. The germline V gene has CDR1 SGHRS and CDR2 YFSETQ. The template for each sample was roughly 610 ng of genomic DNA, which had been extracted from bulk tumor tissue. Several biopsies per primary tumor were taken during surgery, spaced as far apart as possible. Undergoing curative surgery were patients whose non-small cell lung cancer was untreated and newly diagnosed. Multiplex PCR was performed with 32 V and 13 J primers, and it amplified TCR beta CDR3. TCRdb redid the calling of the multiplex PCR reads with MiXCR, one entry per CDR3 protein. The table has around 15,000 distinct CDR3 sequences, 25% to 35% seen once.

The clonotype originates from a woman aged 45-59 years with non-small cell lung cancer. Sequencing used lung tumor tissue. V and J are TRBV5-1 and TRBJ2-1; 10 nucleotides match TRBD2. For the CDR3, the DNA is TGCGCCAGCAGCTCCCGGACTAGCGGAAACAATGAGCAGTTCTTC. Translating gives CASSSRTSGNNEQFF.